What follows are 14 T cell receptor beta chains derived from one specimen sequenced in a study of cytomegalovirus exposure and HLA in healthy donors. PCR employed 60 Vbeta and 13 Jbeta primers. Generated by immunoSEQ multiplex PCR, the TCRdb table keeps only in-frame clones and is missing some. The sample includes 99,000 or so clones, over 9.5% of them seen just once. The sample comprised PBMCs. Every receptor here comes from a man aged 40-49 years in good health and CMV-seropositive.

This clone showed up just a few times. The chain links TRBV4-1 to TRBJ1-4; 10 bases map to TRBD1. This CDR3 comprises 17 residues. Trimming at V came to 0 bases and at J to 10 bases, leaving 11 bases not matched to a gene. The germline gives CDR1 MGHRA, CDR2 YSYEKL. CDR3 DNA sequence: TGCGCCAGCAGCCAAGATACCGCCGGGACAGGGGCGGGAAAACTGTTTTTT. It yields the protein CASSQDTAGTGAGKLFF.

This clone was found a few times. The chain uses TRBV7-2 and TRBJ2-4; 7 nucleotides match TRBD1. The CDR3 length is 16 residues. Looked up from germline, CDR1 is SGHTA and CDR2 is FQGNSA. Unmatched junction bases numbered 8, after V lost 5 bases and J lost 1 base. The CDR3 loop reads CASSEETGWAKNIQYF. DNA for the CDR3: TGTGCCAGCAGCGAAGAGACAGGGTGGGCCAAAAACATTCAGTACTTC.

This clone was seen a handful of times. The gene calls are TRBV29-1 and TRBJ2-2; perhaps TRBD2 as D (5 bases). Germline loops: CDR1 SQVTM, CDR2 ANQGSEA. CDR3 length equals 14 residues. Trimming cost V 3 bases and J 6 bases, with 14 bases left between them. CDR3 loop: CSVEFGGFSGELFF. The CDR3 DNA reads TGCAGCGTTGAGTTTGGAGGCTTCTCCGGGGAGCTGTTTTTT.

This clone was counted a few times. The J gene is TRBJ2-3, the V gene TRBV25-1; no firm D call. The CDR3 sequence is 15 residues long. V lost 11 bases to trimming and J lost 0 bases, with 18 bases between them. The germline V gene encodes CDR1 MGHDK and CDR2 SYGVNS. CDR3 loop: CASSDPEGSTDTQYF. The CDR3 coding sequence is TGTGCCTCCAGCGACCCAGAAGGTAGCACAGATACGCAGTATTTT.

This sequence joins TRBV11-3 and TRBJ2-7; 9 bases line up with TRBD1. The CDR3 consists of 12 residues. J gave up 12 bases and V 5 bases, and 8 bases lay outside the gene matches. CDR1 SGHNT and CDR2 YENEEA come from the germline V gene. CDR3 sequence reads: CASSPGQGRLYF. The CDR3 DNA sequence: TGTGCCAGCAGCCCCGGACAGGGGAGGCTGTACTTC.

As concerns this clone: At one of its ends the junction is not consistent with the germline gene, which may arise from a read error. The V and J genes are TRBV25-1 and TRBJ2-2; D is possibly TRBD1 (6 bases). CDR3 length: 16 residues. Germline V CDR1 and CDR2: MGHDK, SYGVNS. The CDR3 coding sequence is TGTGCCAGCAGGCCGAGGGGGACATCCCACACCGGGGATCTGTTTTTT. Its protein product is CASRPRGTSHTGDLFF.

V and J are TRBV20-1 and TRBJ1-4; D not resolved. Deletions cut 3 bases from V and 4 bases from J, with 3 bases between. Germline lookup yields CDR1 DFQATT and CDR2 SNEGSKA (reference sequence). The CDR3 has 11 residues. The CDR3 region has the DNA TGCAGTGCTAGCTTTAATGAAAAACTGTTTTTT. The encoded protein is CSASFNEKLFF.

This clone has only a few counts. The rearrangement joins TRBV28 to TRBJ1-1, with a possible D match to TRBD1 (6 bases). This CDR3 comprises 12 residues. Germline CDR1 reads MDHEN; CDR2 reads SYDVKM. Between the trimmed V and J ends, which lost 7 bases and 3 bases, there was a span of 9 bases. DNA of the CDR3: TGTGCCAGCACAGGGGCGGACACTGAAGCTTTCTTT. This sequence encodes CASTGADTEAFF.

Worth noting for this clone: Germline is not matched at one junction end, which may reflect a read error. V is TRBV7-7 and J is TRBJ2-5; 11 bases are shared with TRBD2. This CDR3 is built from 18 residues. The germline CDR1 and CDR2 sequences are SSHAT and FNYEAQ (reference sequence). CDR3 in amino acids: CASSPGVAGGQGEETQYF. CDR3 bases: TGTGCTAGCAGCCCGGGGGTAGCGGGAGGGCAAGGCGAGGAGACCCAGTACTTC.

The chain joins TRBV5-6 to TRBJ2-2; TRBD2 might be the D (6 bases). Germline CDR1 is SGHDT and CDR2 is YYEEEE. The CDR3 spans 16 residues. Deletions cut 1 base from V and 3 bases from J, with 13 bases between. The CDR3 DNA reads as TGTGCCAGCAGCTTGTATACTAGCCTTGACACCGGGGAGCTGTTTTTT. Translation: CASSLYTSLDTGELFF.

This clone appeared a few times. The V call is TRBV9, the J call TRBJ2-7; 8 nucleotides match TRBD2. Per germline, CDR1 SGDLS and CDR2 YYNGEE. This CDR3 is 14 amino acids long. V lost 0 bases to trimming and J lost 2 bases; unmatched junction nucleotides: 1. The CDR3 sequence: CASSVGGRPYEQYF. CDR3 DNA sequence: TGTGCCAGCAGCGTAGGCGGGAGGCCCTACGAGCAGTACTTC.

J is TRBJ1-2 and V is TRBV7-9; 9 bases are a match to TRBD1. This CDR3 is 16 amino acids long. Germline assignment: CDR1 SEHNR and CDR2 FQNEAQ (reference sequence). The V gene end was trimmed by 4 bases and the J gene end by 4 bases; junction bases not matched to a gene: 10. CDR3 amino acids: CASSSTGTGTFYGYTF. The CDR3 coding sequence is TGTGCCAGCAGCTCCACCGGGACAGGGACGTTCTATGGCTACACCTTC.

The table lists this clone with a few counts. The V call is TRBV5-1, the J call TRBJ1-1; D possibly corresponds to TRBD1 (6 bases). Trimming stripped 4 bases from V and 0 bases from J, with 7 bases between. The CDR3 sequence is 13 residues long. Germline V gene data show CDR1 as SGHRS and CDR2 as YFSETQ. CDR3 in amino acids: CASSQGMNTEAFF. CDR3 DNA sequence: TGCGCCAGCAGCCAGGGGATGAACACTGAAGCTTTCTTT.

The genes are TRBV27 and TRBJ2-2; TRBD1 matches 8 bases. Per the germline V gene, CDR1 is MNHEY and CDR2 is SMNVEV (reference sequence). With V trimmed by 5 bases and J by 6 bases, 23 bases remained unmatched. This CDR3 spans 20 amino acids. CDR3: CASSPPLGPGGRVLAGELFF. The CDR3 nucleotides are TGTGCCAGCAGTCCGCCCCTTGGGCCAGGGGGCCGTGTACTAGCCGGGGAGCTGTTTTTT.